This section outlines one T cell receptor beta chain sequence together with its context. Its specificity is not known. Data came from immunoSEQ multiplex PCR; TCRdb stores just in-frame clones and leaves some out. The sample has 110,000 to 150,000 clones; 80% to 90% are singletons. These data are taken from a study of T cell responses to AZD1222 COVID-19 vaccine. Across the whole study: Timing groups of about 4 and about 12 weeks for second doses were pooled.

V lost 7 bases to trimming and J lost 8 bases, with 11 bases between them. Germline V lookup: CDR1 MNHEY, CDR2 SMNVEV (reference sequence). The CDR3 runs 12 residues. Study observations and caveats: Vaccination with two AZD1222 doses was followed by a rise in Spike-specific TCR breadth and depth. It was only after the peak T cell response that any repertoires were sampled.

This material consisted of peripheral blood, taken on day 0 of AZD1222 vaccination. The chain combines TRBV27 with TRBJ2-2; perhaps TRBD2 as D (6 bases). This sequence was found in an adult in good health. The chain's CDR3 is CASMRGVGELFF. The CDR3 nucleotides read TGTGCCAGCATGCGGGGTGTAGGGGAGCTGTTTTTT.